What follows is one T cell receptor (beta chain) and its context. The antigen is undetermined. The data were obtained in a study of vaccination effects on CD4 cells after COVID-19. Study information: The cohort was immunized with two doses of either the BNT162b2 or mRNA-1273 vaccine.

This table comes from immunoSEQ multiplex PCR, and its TCRdb copy is limited to in-frame clones, with some not included. The sample yields tens of thousands of clones, roughly 76% seen once. Looked up from germline, CDR1 is DFQATT and CDR2 is SNEGSKA (reference sequence). The CDR3 covers 10 residues. V was pared by 4 bases and J by 3 bases, with 3 bases between. Antigen-specific CD4+ T cell clonotypes were called by their expansion after viral peptide-pool culture in ViraFEST. Culture proceeded for approximately 9 days, and CD4+ T cells were then isolated. The healthy vaccine recipients, who had no prior SARS-CoV-2 infection, showed negative nucleocapsid antibodies. Wells of two million PBMC each were grown with around 10 IU/ml IL-2 and roughly 9.9 ug/ml peptides.

V usage is TRBV20-1 and J usage is TRBJ1-1; D call uncertain. The material was CD4+ T cells from PBMCs cultured with SARS-CoV-2 spike peptides, obtained before COVID-19 vaccination. The sequence was obtained from a human donor who received a COVID-19 vaccine. The CDR3 loop is CSATDTEAFF. In DNA form, the CDR3 reads TGCAGTGCTACAGACACTGAAGCTTTCTTT.